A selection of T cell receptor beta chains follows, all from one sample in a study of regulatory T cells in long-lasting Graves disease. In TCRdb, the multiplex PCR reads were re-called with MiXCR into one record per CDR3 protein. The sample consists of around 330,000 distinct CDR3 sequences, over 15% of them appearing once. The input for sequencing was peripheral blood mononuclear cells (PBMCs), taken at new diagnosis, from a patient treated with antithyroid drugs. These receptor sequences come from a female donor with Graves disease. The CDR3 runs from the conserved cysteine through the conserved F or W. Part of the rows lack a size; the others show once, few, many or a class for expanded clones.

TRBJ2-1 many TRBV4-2 CASSQVPGTSYNEQFF
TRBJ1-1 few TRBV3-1 CASSDNLGGNTEAFF
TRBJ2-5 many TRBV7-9 CASSLAGRPEQTQYF
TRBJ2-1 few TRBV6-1 CASSGKTTARNEQFF
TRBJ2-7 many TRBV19 CASSTAGTGPYEQYF
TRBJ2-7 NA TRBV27 CASSLSFPPDYEQYF
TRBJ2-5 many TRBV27 CASSLSGYETQYF
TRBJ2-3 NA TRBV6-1 CASQYRDYITDTQYF
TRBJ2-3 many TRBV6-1 CASQRGQARTDTQYF
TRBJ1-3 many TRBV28 CASSFHRDSGNTIYF
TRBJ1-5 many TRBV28 CASRGTWGGNQPQHF
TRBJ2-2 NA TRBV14 CASSMDRVDTGELFF
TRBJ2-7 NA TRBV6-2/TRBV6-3 CPSSPTLQGVQCF
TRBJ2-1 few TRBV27 CASSLTSADNEQFF
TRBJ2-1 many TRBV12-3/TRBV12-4 CASSPPGLVPSYNEQFF
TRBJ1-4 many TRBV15 CATSRDWKTDEKLFF
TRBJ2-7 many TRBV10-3 CAISGGTTGRKSYEQYF
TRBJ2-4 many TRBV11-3 CASSLYNDGIAKNIQYF
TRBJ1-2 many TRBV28 CATRGLGPYGYTF
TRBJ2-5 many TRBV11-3 CASSLDPGTEETQYF
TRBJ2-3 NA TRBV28 CASRIQIVSDTQYF
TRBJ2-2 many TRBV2 CATQTSANTGELFF
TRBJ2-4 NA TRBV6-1 CASSPVDRGEQHIQYF
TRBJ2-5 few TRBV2 CASRNWGQGGWQETQYF
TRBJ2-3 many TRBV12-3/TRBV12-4 CASRRTGGGRDTQYF
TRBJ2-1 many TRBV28 CASSLGTGLYNEQFF
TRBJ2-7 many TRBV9 CASSVGERAYEQYF
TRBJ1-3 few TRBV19 CASRRQGGSGNTIYF
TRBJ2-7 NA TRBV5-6 CASSLDQGSEYF
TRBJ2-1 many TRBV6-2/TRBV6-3 CASRRGDEQFF
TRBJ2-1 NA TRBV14 CASRQRDGIYNEQFF
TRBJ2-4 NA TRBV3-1 CASSQPSEEKTKNIQYF
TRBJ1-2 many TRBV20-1 CSAQGTGGHYGYTF
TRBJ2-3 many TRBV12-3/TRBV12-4 CASNLGWRGKDTQYF
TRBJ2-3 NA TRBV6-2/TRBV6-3 CASRPTTTSTDTQYF
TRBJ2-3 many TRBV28 CASSLGTSGRRTDTQYF
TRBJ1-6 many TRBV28 CASSMTGLGSPLHF
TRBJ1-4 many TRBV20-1 CSARDGGLGEKLFF
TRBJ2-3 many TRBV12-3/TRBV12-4 CASSPTGGGDTQYF
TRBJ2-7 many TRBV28 CASSWDSRYEQYF
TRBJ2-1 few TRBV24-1 CATSDPRAGGANEQFF
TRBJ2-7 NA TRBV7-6 CASSRQAARGRGLALMAEQYF
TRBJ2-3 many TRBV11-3 CASSSGQITDTQYF
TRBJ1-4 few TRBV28 CATTVATNEKLFF
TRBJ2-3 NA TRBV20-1 CSASSIADTQYF
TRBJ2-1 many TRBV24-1 CATAGTSGFNEQFF
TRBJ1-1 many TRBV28 CASSFRGQGAGTEAFF
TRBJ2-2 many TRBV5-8 CASSGGHRNTGELFF
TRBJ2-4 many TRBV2 CASSQIGAGASQNIQYF
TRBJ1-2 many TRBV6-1 CASRSPGQGGGYTF
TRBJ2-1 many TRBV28 CASSPDGFGKRAYNEQFF
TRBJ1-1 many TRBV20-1 CSARADRVQTEAFF
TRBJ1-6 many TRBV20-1 CSARSGISSYNSPLHF
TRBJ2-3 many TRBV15 CATSRPRTGRTDTQYF
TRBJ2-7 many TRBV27 CASDPRGVGYEQYF
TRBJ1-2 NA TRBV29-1 CSLRQGDGYTF
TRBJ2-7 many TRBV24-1 CATSDSGSREQYF
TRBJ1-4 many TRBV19 CASSTLTGEVKLFF
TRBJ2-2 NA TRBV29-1 CSVETGRGNTGELFF
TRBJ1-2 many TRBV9 CASSVINTRSGRLQGYTF